The 26 T cell receptor beta chains presented below share a single source sample, sequenced in a study of monozygotic twins with inflammatory bowel disease. From the 5' RACE reads, TCRdb lists one entry per CDR3 protein and no DNA. This repertoire includes around 380,000 distinct CDR3 sequences. The sample taken for sequencing was blood. The receptor set was obtained from a human donor with ulcerative colitis or Crohn's disease, or a healthy co-twin of an affected twin (not recorded which).

The rearrangement links TRBV7-2 to TRBJ2-7; the D gene TCRdb calls, TRBD1, cannot be checked with no DNA. This CDR3 region has 15 residues. Looked up from germline, CDR1 is SGHTA and CDR2 is FQGNSA. CDR3 in amino acids: CASSNRDGSSYEQYF.

V gene TRBV29-1 combines with J gene TRBJ1-3. Per germline, CDR1 SQVTM and CDR2 ANQGSEA. The CDR3 is made up of 13 amino acids. CDR3 protein: CSVETLRGNTIYF.

J is TRBJ2-1 and V is TRBV11-1; the TRBD1 assignment by TCRdb is unverifiable without DNA. CDR1 and CDR2 (germline): SGHAT, FQDESV (reference sequence). CDR3 length: 18 residues. CDR3 sequence reads: CASSLEGGGVRPSNEQFF.

This chain links TRBV20-1 with TRBJ2-7; TCRdb's D gene call, TRBD2, goes unchecked for lack of DNA. The CDR3 is 14 residues long. Germline V lookup: CDR1 DFQATT, CDR2 SNEGSKA (reference sequence). The CDR3 here is CSARTSGNAVEQYF.

The chain employs TRBV12-3 or TRBV12-4 and TRBJ1-2; the TRBD1 assignment by TCRdb is unverifiable without DNA. This CDR3 region has 14 residues. CDR3 amino acids: CASSRAPGISGYTF.

The V and J genes are TRBV7-2 and TRBJ1-5; no DNA is available, so the TRBD1 call from TCRdb remains unchecked. This CDR3 contains 15 residues. CDR1 SGHTA and CDR2 FQGNSA come from the germline V gene. CDR3 region: CASSSAGGRNQPQHF.

The chain recombines TRBV25-1 with TRBJ2-1; TCRdb designates TRBD2, a call that cannot be tested without DNA. Germline V CDR1 and CDR2: MGHDK, SYGVNS. This CDR3 spans 16 amino acids. The CDR3: CASSGGTSGRFNEQFF.

CDR3 in amino acids: CASSFARENTEAFF. The chain carries TRBV7-9 and TRBJ1-1; TCRdb names TRBD1, which stays unverified in the absence of DNA. Germline lookup yields CDR1 SEHNR and CDR2 FQNEAQ (reference sequence). The CDR3 loop spans 14 amino acids.

The V call is TRBV7-9, the J call TRBJ2-5; TCRdb gives TRBD2 as the D gene, but with no DNA this cannot be confirmed. Germline V gene sequence: CDR1 SEHNR, CDR2 FQNEAQ (reference sequence). The CDR3 has 15 amino acids. The CDR3 spells CASSLSSHVQETQYF.

The chain uses TRBV30 and TRBJ1-5; TCRdb proposes TRBD1, but this gene call is untestable without DNA. CDR3 size: 17 residues. Germline V lookup: CDR1 GTSNPN, CDR2 SVGIG (reference sequence). CDR3 loop: CAWSTGTGTYSNQPQHF.

The CDR3 protein is CASSLKFYNEQFF. This chain uses TRBV18 with TRBJ2-1. This CDR3 contains 13 residues. Germline values: CDR1 KGHSH, CDR2 LQKENI.

The rearrangement joins TRBV18 to TRBJ2-7; TCRdb's D call, TRBD2, is unchecked because there is no DNA. The CDR3 length is 13 residues. Germline V gives CDR1 KGHSH, CDR2 LQKENI. This CDR3 is CASSPGLAYEQYF. The complete variable domain, with remaining parts taken from reference TRBV18 and TRBJ2-7, reads NAGVMQNPRHLVRRRGQEARLRCSPMKGHSHVYWYRQLPEEGLKFMVYLQKENIIDESGMPKERFSAEFPKEGPSILRIQQVVRGDSAAYFCASSPGLAYEQYFGPGTRLTVT.

J is TRBJ2-1 and V is TRBV27; TCRdb outputs TRBD2, but without DNA this stays unchecked. Germline V gene data show CDR1 as MNHEY and CDR2 as SMNVEV (reference sequence). CDR3 size: 16 residues. This chain's CDR3 is CASSAIGLAGVDEQFF.

The gene calls are TRBV20-1 and TRBJ2-1; with no DNA, the TCRdb D assignment of TRBD2 cannot be verified. Germline loops: CDR1 DFQATT, CDR2 SNEGSKA (reference sequence). CDR3 length equals 16 residues. CDR3 loop: CSARDAGAGGRNEQFF.

The chain carries TRBV3-1 and TRBJ1-1; TCRdb gives TRBD1 as the D gene, but with no DNA this cannot be confirmed. This CDR3 has 13 amino acids. Germline V gene lookup returns CDR1 LGHDT and CDR2 YNNKEL (reference sequence). The CDR3 loop is CASRLGGLTEAFF.

The J gene is TRBJ1-5, the V gene TRBV20-1; checking the TCRdb D call of TRBD1 is not possible without DNA. The CDR3 covers 16 residues. Looked up from germline, CDR1 is DFQATT and CDR2 is SNEGSKA (reference sequence). CDR3 amino acids: CSALQGAGGGNQPQHF.

The rearrangement links TRBV10-3 to TRBJ2-7; the D gene TCRdb calls, TRBD1, cannot be checked with no DNA. In germline, CDR1 is ENHRY, CDR2 SYGVKD. The CDR3 runs 14 residues. CDR3 loop: CAISDPGTSKEQYF.

CDR3 sequence: CSARDRPLPTYEQYF. This rearrangement joins TRBV20-1 to TRBJ2-7; TCRdb gives TRBD1 as the D gene, but with no DNA this cannot be confirmed. This CDR3 contains 15 residues. From germline, CDR1 is DFQATT and CDR2 SNEGSKA (reference sequence).

The chain combines TRBV7-2 with TRBJ2-2. This CDR3 has 12 amino acids. Germline V gives CDR1 SGHTA, CDR2 FQGNSA. CDR3 residues: CASSLALRELFF.

J is TRBJ2-2 and V is TRBV29-1. Germline lookup yields CDR1 SQVTM and CDR2 ANQGSEA. The CDR3 sequence is 14 residues long. This chain's CDR3 is CSVEDGTTTGELFF.

The chain uses TRBV2 and TRBJ2-7; TCRdb returns TRBD1, unconfirmable since there is no DNA. The CDR3 covers 14 residues. Per the germline V gene, CDR1 is SNHLY and CDR2 is FYNNEI. CDR3 in amino acids: CASSGNPQGYEQYF.

The chain employs TRBV6-1 and TRBJ2-5. The CDR3 is made up of 14 amino acids. From germline, CDR1 is MNHNS and CDR2 SASEGT. The CDR3 reads CASSEGTPQKTQYF.

V gene TRBV5-1 combines with J gene TRBJ2-5; TCRdb indicates TRBD1, and absent DNA this call remains unverified. CDR1 and CDR2 from the germline V gene are SGHRS and YFSETQ. The CDR3 loop spans 15 amino acids. The CDR3 sequence is CASSSGQGGGETQYF.

This chain links TRBV15 with TRBJ1-3. Germline-derived CDR1 and CDR2 are LNHNV and YYDKDF (reference sequence). This CDR3 has 13 amino acids. The chain's CDR3 is CATSARSGNTIYF.

V and J are TRBV6-1 and TRBJ1-2; TCRdb designates TRBD1, a call that cannot be tested without DNA. Germline loops: CDR1 MNHNS, CDR2 SASEGT. CDR3 size: 15 residues. The CDR3 sequence is CASSEVSGPDYGYTF.

The CDR3 loop reads CASSEASGSYNEQFF. The chain combines TRBV2 with TRBJ2-1; TCRdb proposes TRBD2, but this gene call is untestable without DNA. CDR1 and CDR2 (germline): SNHLY, FYNNEI. The CDR3 is 15 amino acids. The full variable domain, completed using reference TRBV2 and TRBJ2-1, is EPEVTQTPSHQVTQMGQEVILRCVPISNHLYFYWYRQILGQKVEFLVSFYNNEISEKSEIFDDQFSVERPDGSNFTLKIRSTKLEDSAMYFCASSEASGSYNEQFFGPGTRLTVL.